The 24 T cell receptor beta chains below were found in one sample sequenced in a study of regulatory T cells in long-lasting Graves disease. Sequencing libraries for TCR beta were prepared with iRepertoire HTBI primers and Arm-PCR of CDR3 regions. TCRdb independently ran MiXCR on the multiplex PCR reads; one entry per CDR3 protein. The sample holds hundreds of thousands of distinct CDR3 sequences, 15% to 20% seen once. The sample's time point: newly diagnosed GD, antithyroid drugs for less than 3 months. The TCR library was made from RNA that had been extracted from PBMCs in TRIzol. The same specimen was also included in a second study, on T cells in Graves' hyperthyroidism and ophthalmopathy.

Specimen: peripheral blood mononuclear cells (PBMCs), collected at new diagnosis, from a patient treated with antithyroid drugs. The receptors originated from a man aged 35 to 55 with Graves disease.

This clonotype was seen a few times. This chain uses TRBV28 with TRBJ1-3; D is unclear. Germline values: CDR1 MDHEN, CDR2 SYDVKM. V was shortened by 3 bases and J by 6 bases, with 6 bases between the two germline ends. The CDR3 covers 12 residues. This CDR3 reads CASSLVENTIYF. The CDR3 DNA sequence: TGTGCCAGCAGTTTGGTGGAAAACACCATATATTTT.

This clonotype was seen repeatedly, ten times or more. The rearrangement links TRBV28 to TRBJ2-7; 10 positions match TRBD1. After removal of 5 bases from V and 3 bases from J, the junction contained 4 bases not matched to a gene. The CDR3 runs 14 residues. CDR1 is MDHEN, CDR2 SYDVKM, per germline. Here the CDR3 DNA reads TGTGCCAGCAGTACTAGGACAGGGGGCTACGAGCAGTACTTC. This gives the protein CASSTRTGGYEQYF.

Ten or more counts support this clonotype. This chain links TRBV15 with TRBJ2-1; 8 bases are shared with TRBD2. V gave up 1 base and J gave up 7 bases; unmatched junction bases: 12. Germline lookup yields CDR1 LNHNV and CDR2 YYDKDF (reference sequence). The CDR3 is 17 amino acids. The CDR3: CATSRGPLRRGVNEQFF. In DNA, the CDR3 is TGTGCCACCAGCAGAGGACCCCTTCGGCGGGGGGTTAATGAGCAGTTCTTC.

The chain is built from TRBV2 and TRBJ1-6; 8 bases match TRBD1. Trimming at V came to 3 bases and at J to 7 bases, leaving 8 bases not matched to a gene. Per the germline V gene, CDR1 is SNHLY and CDR2 is FYNNEI. The CDR3 has 16 amino acids. CDR3 residues: CASSEAGQGVNSPLHF. In DNA form, the CDR3 reads TGTGCCAGCAGTGAGGCCGGACAGGGAGTAAATTCACCCCTCCACTTT.

This clonotype has a count of ten or more. The chain carries TRBV20-1 and TRBJ2-1; TRBD2 aligns across 8 bases. V was clipped by 5 bases and J by 6 bases; unmatched bases: 15. CDR1 DFQATT and CDR2 SNEGSKA come from the germline V gene (reference sequence). The CDR3 runs 16 residues. CDR3 coding DNA: TGCAGTGCTTCTGACCCGGAGCGGGGGTTTTCCAATGAGCAGTTCTTC. Amino acids: CSASDPERGFSNEQFF.

The V call is TRBV12-3 or TRBV12-4, the J call TRBJ2-5; D might be TRBD1 or TRBD2, each matching 5 bases. CDR3 length equals 15 residues. Between the trimmed V and J ends, which lost 4 bases and 5 bases, there was a span of 17 bases. The chain's CDR3 is CASSSRDPTRETQYF. The CDR3 DNA follows: TGTGCCAGCAGTTCCCGGGACCCGACCCGGGAGACCCAGTACTTC.

The chain recombines TRBV5-4 with TRBJ1-2; 7 bases line up with TRBD1. CDR1 and CDR2 from the germline V gene are SGHNT and YYREEE (reference sequence). The CDR3 covers 16 residues. V was clipped by 4 bases and J by 4 bases; unmatched bases: 13. The chain's CDR3 is CASSLGTGVIGYGYTF. For the CDR3, the DNA is TGTGCCAGCAGCCTTGGCACAGGGGTGATCGGCTATGGCTACACCTTC. Full variable domain (missing parts from reference TRBV5-4 and TRBJ1-2): ETGVTQSPTHLIKTRGQQVTLRCSSQSGHNTVSWYQQALGQGPQFIFQYYREEENGRGNFPPRFSGLQFPNYSSELNVNALELDDSALYLCASSLGTGVIGYGYTFGSGTRLTVV.

Here the CDR3 reads CASSVATAGVYNEQFF. The CDR3 DNA is TGTGCCAGCAGCGTAGCTACGGCGGGAGTCTACAATGAGCAGTTCTTC. This chain joins TRBV9 and TRBJ2-1, with 7 positions matching TRBD2. From germline, CDR1 is SGDLS and CDR2 YYNGEE. J lost 3 bases, V lost 0 bases, and 6 bases had no gene match. CDR3 length: 16 amino acids.

This chain connects TRBV2 to TRBJ2-2; 7 bases align to TRBD1. Germline V lookup: CDR1 SNHLY, CDR2 FYNNEI. The V and J ends lost 0 bases and 2 bases, in that order; junction bases with no gene match: 3. The CDR3 extends over 16 amino acids. The CDR3 protein is CASSEAGQRNTGELFF. The CDR3 nucleotides are TGTGCCAGCAGTGAAGCGGGACAGCGAAACACCGGGGAGCTGTTTTTT.

Remarks on this clonotype: A single base separates this from a much larger clone, so it may be a read error. The missing conserved phenylalanine or tryptophan at the end of this CDR3 makes a read error likely. V usage is TRBV20-1 and J usage is TRBJ2-5; the D is unclear. The CDR3 contains 14 residues. Germline CDR1 DFQATT, CDR2 SNEGSKA (reference sequence). Trimming removed 2 bases from V and 2 bases from J, with 12 bases in between. The DNA of the CDR3 is TGCAGTGCTAGATTGGGGTTCCTACAAGAGACCCAGTACTCC. The encoded protein is CSARLGFLQETQYS.

This clonotype was picked up many times. The CDR3 nucleotides are TGTGCCAGCAGTGTAAATGACTTCCCGAACACCGGGGAGCTGTTTTTT. This translates into CASSVNDFPNTGELFF. The chain is built from TRBV28 and TRBJ2-2; unclear D gene. This CDR3 has 16 amino acids. The germline V gene has CDR1 MDHEN and CDR2 SYDVKM. Trimming removed 5 bases from V and 0 bases from J, with 13 bases in between.

Only a few counts were recorded for this clonotype. This sequence joins TRBV9 and TRBJ1-3; D call uncertain. The CDR3 has 16 amino acids. In germline, CDR1 is SGDLS, CDR2 YYNGEE. Deletions cut 3 bases from V and 2 bases from J, with 15 bases between. The DNA of the CDR3 is TGTGCCAGCAGCGATCCACGGGTGGGCCCTGGAAACACCATATATTTT. Encoded protein: CASSDPRVGPGNTIYF.

This sequence joins TRBV7-9 and TRBJ2-3, with 10 nucleotides matching TRBD2. Trimming took 5 bases from V and 7 from J; bases not matched to a gene: 9. CDR1 and CDR2 (germline): SEHNR, FQNEAQ (reference sequence). The CDR3 runs 15 residues. As DNA, the CDR3 is TGTGCCAGCAGCCTCAGCGGGGGGGCATTAAATACGCAGTATTTT. Amino acid sequence: CASSLSGGALNTQYF.

Ten or more counts support this clonotype. This sequence joins TRBV28 and TRBJ2-7, with a tentative D call TRBD1 (6 bases). V lost 7 bases, J lost 0 bases, and 10 bases lay in between. Germline CDR1 MDHEN, CDR2 SYDVKM. The CDR3 consists of 13 residues. The CDR3 spells CASNDRPSYEQYF. CDR3 sequence (DNA): TGTGCCAGCAATGACAGGCCCTCCTACGAGCAGTACTTC.

This clonotype occurred a few times. The rearrangement links TRBV5-1 to TRBJ1-4, with a weak D call TRBD1 (6 bases). Trimming pared 4 bases from V and 8 bases from J, leaving 21 bases between. Germline values: CDR1 SGHRS, CDR2 YFSETQ. CDR3 length equals 16 residues. The DNA for the CDR3 is TGCGCCAGCAGCCAAAGGTCGGGGGGCAGTGTCGAAAAACTGTTTTTT. Encoded protein: CASSQRSGGSVEKLFF.

This clonotype occurred once. Given a much more abundant clone one base away, this may be a read error. The gene calls are TRBV2 and TRBJ2-7, with TRBD2 as a possible D gene (6 bases). This CDR3 is built from 16 residues. CDR1 is SNHLY, CDR2 FYNNEI, per germline. Trimming removed 5 bases at V and 7 bases at J, with 24 bases between. The CDR3 spells CASSLWRGETYNEQYF. CDR3 DNA sequence: TGTGCCAGCAGTTTATGGCGCGGGGAGACCTACAATGAGCAGTACTTC. The variable domain in full, completed from reference TRBV2 and TRBJ2-7, reads EPEVTQTPSHQVTQMGQEVILRCVPISNHLYFYWYRQILGQKVEFLVSFYNNEISEKSEIFDDQFSVERPDGSNFTLKIRSTKLEDSAMYFCASSLWRGETYNEQYFGPGTRLTVT.

This clonotype occurred many times. The junction shows a germline mismatch at one end, possibly a read error. J is TRBJ2-3 and V is TRBV3-1, with D unresolved. CDR3 length: 13 amino acids. Germline V lookup: CDR1 LGHDT, CDR2 YNNKEL (reference sequence). The CDR3 is CASSQGRVRIPSF. For the CDR3, the DNA is TGTGCCAGCAGCCAAGGCCGGGTCCGAATACCCTCATTT.

This clonotype has a count of ten or more. The chain employs TRBV20-1 and TRBJ1-2, with D possibly being TRBD1 (5 bases). Germline V gene data show CDR1 as DFQATT and CDR2 as SNEGSKA (reference sequence). V lost 3 bases to trimming and J lost 4 bases, with 15 bases between them. The CDR3 length is 14 residues. CDR3 region: CSASMPGLGYGYTF. CDR3 DNA sequence: TGCAGTGCTAGTATGCCAGGGCTCGGCTATGGCTACACCTTC.

At least ten counts were recorded for this clonotype. V usage is TRBV5-1 and J usage is TRBJ1-2; D is ambiguous. Trimming cost V 0 bases and J 8 bases, with 11 bases left between them. The CDR3 is 13 residues long. The germline V gene encodes CDR1 SGHRS and CDR2 YFSETQ. CDR3 region: CASSLGHGWGYTF. The CDR3 region has the DNA TGCGCCAGCAGCTTGGGCCACGGATGGGGCTACACCTTC. The entire variable domain, with the rest obtained from reference TRBV5-1 and TRBJ1-2, is as follows: KAGVTQTPRYLIKTRGQQVTLSCSPISGHRSVSWYQQTPGQGLQFLFEYFSETQRNKGNFPGRFSGRQFSNSRSEMNVSTLELGDSALYLCASSLGHGWGYTFGSGTRLTVV.

The V and J genes are TRBV11-2 and TRBJ2-1; D perhaps matches TRBD1 (5 bases). The V and J ends lost 4 bases and 7 bases respectively, with 8 bases between them. Germline V CDR1 and CDR2: SGHAT, FQNNGV. This CDR3 comprises 12 residues. This CDR3 reads CASSWGRNEQFF. CDR3 DNA sequence: TGTGCCAGCAGCTGGGGCCGGAATGAGCAGTTCTTC.

This clonotype was counted only a few times. The chain links TRBV6-1 to TRBJ2-7; possibly TRBD1 for D (6 bases). The CDR3 is made up of 16 amino acids. Germline V gene lookup returns CDR1 MNHNS and CDR2 SASEGT. The ends were cut back, 7 bases at V and 2 bases at J, with 21 bases in the middle. Here the CDR3 DNA reads TGTGCCAGCACCCCGAATCTGCTGGCAGGGGCCTACGAGCAGTACTTC. Translated: CASTPNLLAGAYEQYF.

In its sample, this clonotype was seen many times. The genes are TRBV3-1 and TRBJ1-6; no reliable D call. Germline CDR1 reads LGHDT; CDR2 reads YNNKEL (reference sequence). This CDR3 contains 15 residues. V was shortened by 1 base and J by 3 bases, with 7 bases between the two germline ends. CDR3 in amino acids: CASSQGRGYNSPLHF. CDR3 nucleotide sequence: TGTGCCAGCAGCCAAGGGCGGGGCTATAATTCACCCCTCCACTTT.

The chain employs TRBV18 and TRBJ2-7; unclear D gene. Between the trimmed V and J ends, which lost 3 bases and 7 bases, there was a span of 16 bases. This CDR3 is 14 amino acids long. CDR1 and CDR2 from the germline V gene are KGHSH and LQKENI. The CDR3 coding sequence is TGTGCCAGCTCACCGGGGATAAAGGATCGGGAGCAGTACTTC. Amino acid sequence: CASSPGIKDREQYF.

This clonotype turned up a few times. The CDR3 loop is CASSPQIGYEQYF. Written as DNA, the CDR3 is TGTGCCAGCTCCCCCCAAATAGGGTACGAGCAGTACTTC. The genes are TRBV2 and TRBJ2-7; D not certain. The germline gives CDR1 SNHLY, CDR2 FYNNEI. The V end was cut by 8 bases, the J end by 4 bases, with 15 bases between. This CDR3 region has 13 residues.